Listed below are T cell receptor beta chains from one sample, sequenced in a study of cytomegalovirus exposure and HLA in healthy donors. Some clones are missing from TCRdb's copy, which holds only in-frame ones; the method was immunoSEQ multiplex PCR. The sample records some 75,000 clones, 78% being singletons. The specimen sequenced was PBMCs. Receptor source: a man younger than 35 in good health and CMV-seropositive. Both conserved end residues are part of each CDR3. D genes are given only for firm matches. Only part of the rows carry a size: once, few, many, or a class if the clone is expanded.

j_gene	d_gene	abundance	v_gene	CDR3aa	CDR3nt
TRBJ1-2	TRBD1	.	TRBV6-5	CASSYVRTGGNYGYTF	TGTGCCAGCAGTTACGTCAGGACAGGCGGTAACTATGGCTACACCTTC
TRBJ2-7	TRBD2	.	TRBV5-4	CASSSDSSGEVYEQYF	TGTGCCAGCAGCTCCGATAGTAGCGGGGAAGTTTACGAGCAGTACTTC
TRBJ1-1	TRBD1	.	TRBV18	CASSQSRGLTEAFF	TGTGCCAGCTCGCAGAGCAGGGGGCTTACTGAAGCTTTCTTT
TRBJ1-2	TRBD1	.	TRBV5-1	CASGPRTGGLYGYTF	TGCGCCAGCGGGCCCAGGACAGGGGGACTCTATGGCTACACCTTC
TRBJ2-3	.	.	TRBV6-5	CASSLGHLSTDTQYF	TGTGCCAGCAGCCTAGGACATTTAAGCACAGATACGCAGTATTTT
TRBJ2-1	TRBD2	.	TRBV7-9	CASSLGTSDEQFF	TGTGCCAGCAGCTTAGGGACTAGCGATGAGCAGTTCTTC
TRBJ1-5	.	.	TRBV2	CASSARRAGSQPQHF	TGTGCCAGCAGTGCGAGAAGGGCAGGGTCTCAGCCCCAGCATTTT
TRBJ2-6	TRBD1	.	TRBV5-1	CASSLAGQGGANVLTF	TGCGCCAGCAGCTTGGCGGGACAGGGAGGGGCCAACGTCCTGACTTTC
TRBJ1-5	.	.	TRBV2	CASSAEENQPQHF	TGTGCCAGCAGTGCCGAGGAAAATCAGCCCCAGCATTTT
TRBJ1-1	.	.	TRBV7-9	CASSAPGRGGTEAFF	TGTGCCAGCAGCGCGCCGGGCAGGGGCGGCACTGAAGCTTTCTTT
TRBJ2-7	TRBD2	few	TRBV10-1	CASSVGLAGVEVEQYF	TGCGCCAGCAGTGTGGGACTAGCGGGAGTGGAAGTCGAGCAGTACTTC
TRBJ2-1	TRBD2	.	TRBV20-1	CSAIGGSGQFF	TGCAGTGCTATTGGCGGGAGTGGGCAGTTCTTC
TRBJ2-7	TRBD2	.	TRBV7-2	CASSPTFAGGYEQYF	TGTGCCAGCAGCCCAACATTTGCGGGAGGCTACGAGCAGTACTTC
TRBJ2-7	TRBD1	.	TRBV28	CASSFTTGAYEQYF	TGTGCCAGCAGTTTCACGACAGGGGCCTACGAGCAGTACTTC
TRBJ2-6	TRBD1	.	TRBV5-1	CASSSWTGTNSGANVLTF	TGCGCCAGCAGCTCCTGGACAGGGACCAATTCTGGGGCCAACGTCCTGACTTTC
TRBJ2-2	.	.	TRBV10-3	CAIRPSTGLGTGELFF	TGTGCCATCAGGCCCTCCACAGGGCTAGGCACCGGGGAGCTGTTTTTT
TRBJ2-3	TRBD1	.	TRBV9	CASSAGQGSDTQYF	TGTGCCAGCAGCGCGGGACAGGGGTCAGATACGCAGTATTTT
TRBJ2-2	TRBD1	.	TRBV10-2	CASIGGQRINTGELFF	TGCGCCAGCATAGGGGGACAGAGGATAAACACCGGGGAGCTGTTTTTT
TRBJ2-2	TRBD1	.	TRBV5-6	CASSFRGRGELFF	TGTGCCAGCAGCTTCAGGGGGCGCGGGGAGCTGTTTTTT
TRBJ2-2	.	.	TRBV28	CASINPGLVGELFF	TGTGCCAGCATCAACCCCGGACTGGTCGGGGAGCTGTTTTTT
TRBJ1-4	TRBD1	.	TRBV29-1	CSVGTVPNEKLFF	TGCAGCGTCGGGACAGTGCCTAATGAAAAACTGTTTTTT
TRBJ2-2	TRBD1	.	TRBV10-2	CASSTGALAGELFF	TGCGCCAGCTCCACAGGGGCCCTCGCCGGGGAGCTGTTTTTT
TRBJ1-3	.	.	TRBV29-1	CSVQTGPGNTIYF	TGCAGCGTACAAACAGGGCCTGGAAACACCATATATTTT
TRBJ1-4	.	.	TRBV29-1	CSVEGDRNEKLFF	TGCAGCGTTGAAGGCGACAGAAATGAAAAACTGTTTTTT
TRBJ2-6	.	.	TRBV7-8	CASSLGPGANVLTF	TGTGCCAGCAGCTTGGGGCCTGGGGCCAACGTCCTGACTTTC
TRBJ2-5	.	.	TRBV7-8	CASSTRRRESWTQYF	TGTGCCAGCAGCACCCGCAGAAGGGAGAGTTGGACCCAGTACTTC
TRBJ2-1	TRBD1	.	TRBV7-7	CASSLSGTGTVNEQFF	TGTGCTAGCAGCTTAAGTGGGACAGGTACGGTCAATGAGCAGTTCTTC
TRBJ2-2	TRBD1	.	TRBV6-1	CASSGIPRGSVGELFF	TGTGCCAGCAGTGGGATCCCCAGGGGGTCCGTCGGGGAGCTGTTTTTT
TRBJ1-1	TRBD1	.	TRBV28	CASSSPGQGNTEAFF	TGTGCCAGCAGTTCTCCGGGACAGGGGAACACTGAAGCTTTCTTT